Listed below are T cell receptor beta chains from one sample, sequenced in a study of T cell repertoires and HLA-DP antigens. Their antigen targets remain unknown. Using immunoSEQ multiplex PCR, the repertoire was profiled, and TCRdb retains in-frame clones only, with some absent. The profile shows some 110,000 clones, 80% to 95% of them singletons. The specimen was CD4+ T cells from PBMCs. The receptors originated from a woman under 30 in good health and CMV-seronegative. CDR3s include the opening cysteine and the closing phenylalanine or tryptophan. The D gene is left open where the match is weak. Not all rows give a size; the values are once, few, many and, for expanded clones, a class.

cdr3_nt: TGTGCCAGCTCACCACGAGGACTAGCGGGGGGGCCCGTAGAGACCCAGTACTTC
cdr3_aa: CASSPRGLAGGPVETQYF
v_call: TRBV18
d_call: TRBD2
cdr3_length: 18
j_call: TRBJ2-5
clone_size: .

cdr3_nt: TGTGCCAGCAGTTCCTGGGGTATGGGGTCGGCTGAAGCTTTCTTT
cdr3_aa: CASSSWGMGSAEAFF
v_call: TRBV28
d_call: .
cdr3_length: 15
j_call: TRBJ1-1
clone_size: .

cdr3_nt: TGTGCCAGCAGTCTAGCGGGAAGGGAGACCCAGTACTTC
cdr3_aa: CASSLAGRETQYF
v_call: TRBV28
d_call: TRBD2
cdr3_length: 13
j_call: TRBJ2-5
clone_size: .

cdr3_nt: TGTGCCAGCAGGGGCTACAATGAGCAGTTCTTC
cdr3_aa: CASRGYNEQFF
v_call: TRBV6-5
d_call: .
cdr3_length: 11
j_call: TRBJ2-1
clone_size: .

cdr3_nt: TGTGCCATCAGTGCGTATCTGCCAGGGGGCGACACCGGGGAGCTGTTTTTT
cdr3_aa: CAISAYLPGGDTGELFF
v_call: TRBV10-3
d_call: TRBD1
cdr3_length: 17
j_call: TRBJ2-2
clone_size: .

cdr3_nt: TGTGCCAGCAGCGTCGGGACTAGCGGGAGGGCCTCCAATGAGCAGTTCTTC
cdr3_aa: CASSVGTSGRASNEQFF
v_call: TRBV9
d_call: TRBD2
cdr3_length: 17
j_call: TRBJ2-1
clone_size: .

cdr3_nt: TGTGCCAGCAGTGCGACTAGTCCGAGCTCCTACAATGAGCAGTTCTTC
cdr3_aa: CASSATSPSSYNEQFF
v_call: TRBV28
d_call: .
cdr3_length: 16
j_call: TRBJ2-1
clone_size: once

cdr3_nt: TGTGCCACTGGGGTTCGAAAGTTCAATCAGCCCCAGCATTTT
cdr3_aa: CATGVRKFNQPQHF
v_call: TRBV5-8
d_call: .
cdr3_length: 14
j_call: TRBJ1-5
clone_size: .

cdr3_nt: TGTGCCAGCAGTGAAGACAGGGAGGGCACTGAAGCTTTCTTT
cdr3_aa: CASSEDREGTEAFF
v_call: TRBV2
d_call: .
cdr3_length: 14
j_call: TRBJ1-1
clone_size: .

cdr3_nt: TGTGCCAGCAGCTCAGACAGCGGGTTCTCCTATGGCTACACCTTC
cdr3_aa: CASSSDSGFSYGYTF
v_call: TRBV7-3
d_call: .
cdr3_length: 15
j_call: TRBJ1-2
clone_size: .

cdr3_nt: TGTGCCAGCTCACCTAAATGGACGGCTAGCACAGATACGCAGTATTTT
cdr3_aa: CASSPKWTASTDTQYF
v_call: TRBV18
d_call: .
cdr3_length: 16
j_call: TRBJ2-3
clone_size: .

cdr3_nt: TGTGCCAGCAGCGTAGGAAGGACAGGGAATTCACCCCTCCACTTT
cdr3_aa: CASSVGRTGNSPLHF
v_call: TRBV9
d_call: TRBD1
cdr3_length: 15
j_call: TRBJ1-6
clone_size: .

cdr3_nt: TGTGCCAGCAGTAAAGGGGGGACAGGGGACCCTAAAGAGACCCAGTACTTC
cdr3_aa: CASSKGGTGDPKETQYF
v_call: TRBV6-1
d_call: TRBD1
cdr3_length: 17
j_call: TRBJ2-5
clone_size: .

cdr3_nt: TGTGCCTGGAGTTCCAACCGGGGACTAGCGGGTATCCTCACCGGGGAGCTGTTTTTT
cdr3_aa: CAWSSNRGLAGILTGELFF
v_call: TRBV30
d_call: TRBD2
cdr3_length: 19
j_call: TRBJ2-2
clone_size: .

cdr3_nt: TGCGCCAGCAGCTTGCGACAGGGGCGACTCTCTGGAAACACCATATATTTT
cdr3_aa: CASSLRQGRLSGNTIYF
v_call: TRBV5-1
d_call: TRBD1
cdr3_length: 17
j_call: TRBJ1-3
clone_size: once

cdr3_nt: TGCGCCAGCAGCGGAGCGGGGGGCCAATACAATGAGCAGTTCTTC
cdr3_aa: CASSGAGGQYNEQFF
v_call: TRBV5-1
d_call: TRBD2
cdr3_length: 15
j_call: TRBJ2-1
clone_size: .

cdr3_nt: TGTGCCAGCAGCTACCGGGGGAGAGGGGCCAACGTCCTGACTTTC
cdr3_aa: CASSYRGRGANVLTF
v_call: TRBV11-1
d_call: .
cdr3_length: 15
j_call: TRBJ2-6
clone_size: .

cdr3_nt: TGTGCCAGCGGACAAAGGACAGGGGGATTTTATGAGCAGTTCTTC
cdr3_aa: CASGQRTGGFYEQFF
v_call: TRBV7-3
d_call: TRBD1
cdr3_length: 15
j_call: TRBJ2-1
clone_size: .

cdr3_nt: TGTGCCAGTAGACGCGGGACTAGAGTGAACTTC
cdr3_aa: CASRRGTRVNF
v_call: TRBV19
d_call: TRBD2
cdr3_length: 11
j_call: TRBJ2-7
clone_size: .

cdr3_nt: TGTGCCAGCAGCTTAACCGGCGGGAGGGGGTACGAGCAGTACTTC
cdr3_aa: CASSLTGGRGYEQYF
v_call: TRBV7-2
d_call: TRBD2
cdr3_length: 15
j_call: TRBJ2-7
clone_size: .

cdr3_nt: TGTGCCAGCAGCCGAGACGGGGGTAATTCACCCCTCCACTTT
cdr3_aa: CASSRDGGNSPLHF
v_call: TRBV7-9
d_call: .
cdr3_length: 14
j_call: TRBJ1-6
clone_size: .

cdr3_nt: TGTGCCAGCAGCCCCCGGGGAACCGGGACAGGGCGGAACACCGGGGAGCTGTTTTTT
cdr3_aa: CASSPRGTGTGRNTGELFF
v_call: TRBV7-2
d_call: TRBD1
cdr3_length: 19
j_call: TRBJ2-2
clone_size: .

cdr3_nt: TGTGCCAGTAGTATTTCTAGGGGGGAGACCCAGTACTTC
cdr3_aa: CASSISRGETQYF
v_call: TRBV19
d_call: .
cdr3_length: 13
j_call: TRBJ2-5
clone_size: .

cdr3_nt: TGTGCCAGCAGCTTAGGTGGGGCCGAAGCCTCCTACAATGAGCAGTTCTTC
cdr3_aa: CASSLGGAEASYNEQFF
v_call: TRBV7-9
d_call: .
cdr3_length: 17
j_call: TRBJ2-1
clone_size: .

cdr3_nt: TGTGCCAGCAGCACGCGGACCCCGTTGGATACGCAGTATTTT
cdr3_aa: CASSTRTPLDTQYF
v_call: TRBV7-3
d_call: .
cdr3_length: 14
j_call: TRBJ2-3
clone_size: .

cdr3_nt: TGTGCCAGCAGCTTAGATAGGAGGGCGGATACGCAGTATTTT
cdr3_aa: CASSLDRRADTQYF
v_call: TRBV11-2
d_call: .
cdr3_length: 14
j_call: TRBJ2-3
clone_size: once

cdr3_nt: TGTGCCAGTAGCGGGACAGGGAGGCATAGCAATCAGCCCCAGCATTTT
cdr3_aa: CASSGTGRHSNQPQHF
v_call: TRBV19
d_call: TRBD1
cdr3_length: 16
j_call: TRBJ1-5
clone_size: .

cdr3_nt: TGTGCCAGCAGTGAAGGGACAGGATACTACAATGAGCAGTTCTTC
cdr3_aa: CASSEGTGYYNEQFF
v_call: TRBV6-1
d_call: TRBD1
cdr3_length: 15
j_call: TRBJ2-1
clone_size: .

cdr3_nt: TGTGCCAGCGAATTCAGGGGGCAGGAGACCCAGTACTTC
cdr3_aa: CASEFRGQETQYF
v_call: TRBV7-8
d_call: TRBD1
cdr3_length: 13
j_call: TRBJ2-5
clone_size: .